The 17 T cell receptor beta chains given below trace back to one sample, sequenced in a study of shared clonotypes between healthy human individuals. Clones were read by immunoSEQ multiplex PCR, and TCRdb kept only the in-frame ones, dropping some. This table holds over a million clones, more than 65% found once. Sequencing was carried out using memory CD4+ T cells sorted from blood. Described subset: CD45RA-negative fraction. These receptors all come from a man aged 18 to 30 in good health.

The chain couples TRBV30 to TRBJ2-7; TRBD2 aligns across 7 bases. The junction had 2 bases not matched to a gene; V was cut back by 5 bases and J by 4 bases. The CDR3 runs to 11 residues. CDR1 is GTSNPN and CDR2 is SVGIG in the germline V gene (reference sequence). CDR3 protein: CAWGRAYEQYF. In DNA form, the CDR3 reads TGTGCCTGGGGGAGGGCGTACGAGCAGTACTTC.

The rearrangement links TRBV2 to TRBJ1-5; D is unresolved. V lost 6 bases, J lost 9 bases, and 15 bases lay in between. Germline V gene data show CDR1 as SNHLY and CDR2 as FYNNEI. This CDR3 has 13 amino acids. CDR3 bases: TGTGCCAGCAGCGGGGATTTAATGGGGCCCCAGCATTTT. Translating it yields CASSGDLMGPQHF.

This clone appeared once. The chain couples TRBV27 to TRBJ2-5; D unresolved. The germline V and J ends were trimmed by 9 bases and 5 bases, with 7 bases remaining between them. Germline assignment: CDR1 MNHEY and CDR2 SMNVEV (reference sequence). The CDR3 totals 10 residues. The CDR3 nucleotides read TGTGCCAGGCTTCCCGAGACCCAGTACTTC. Translated, it gives CARLPETQYF.

This clone was observed a handful of times. V usage is TRBV7-3 and J usage is TRBJ2-3; 9 bases match TRBD1. V shed 5 bases, J shed 1 base, and the junction held 7 bases outside the gene matches. The CDR3 is 16 residues long. Germline V gene lookup returns CDR1 SGHTA and CDR2 FQGTGA. The CDR3: CASSPDRDRGTDTQYF. The CDR3 bases are TGTGCCAGCAGCCCTGACCGGGACAGGGGCACAGATACGCAGTATTTT.

This sequence joins TRBV7-3 and TRBJ1-6; TRBD1 matches at 9 bases. V was pared by 4 bases and J by 7 bases, with 5 bases of the junction left unmatched. This CDR3 has 15 amino acids. Germline lookup yields CDR1 SGHTA and CDR2 FQGTGA. CDR3 region: CASSSGTGFNSPLHF. CDR3 sequence (DNA): TGTGCCAGCAGCTCCGGGACAGGGTTCAATTCACCCCTCCACTTT.

The rearrangement joins TRBV28 to TRBJ2-7, with 12 bases identical to TRBD1. CDR1 MDHEN and CDR2 SYDVKM come from the germline V gene. The ends lost 0 bases at V and 4 bases at J; junction bases unmatched: 1. This CDR3 region has 15 residues. DNA of the CDR3: TGTGCCAGCAGTTTATGGGGACAGGGGGCGTACGAGCAGTACTTC. It codes for CASSLWGQGAYEQYF.

In DNA, the CDR3 is TGTGCCAGCAGCTTAATCACAGCAAATTCACCCCTCCACTTT. Its protein is CASSLITANSPLHF. The chain uses TRBV7-2 and TRBJ1-6; D remains unclear. The V gene lost 2 bases and the J gene lost 7 bases, with 9 bases spanning the gap. The CDR3 covers 14 residues. Germline CDR1 SGHTA, CDR2 FQGNSA. The whole variable domain, filled in from reference TRBV7-2 and TRBJ1-6, reads GAGVSQSPSNKVTEKGKDVELRCDPISGHTALYWYRQSLGQGLEFLIYFQGNSAPDKSGLPSDRFSAERTGGSVSTLTIQRTQQEDSAVYLCASSLITANSPLHFGNGTRLTVT.

The chain uses TRBV19 and TRBJ2-7, with 9 nucleotides matching TRBD1. Germline trimming cut 5 bases from V and 7 bases from J; bases unmatched to any gene: 9. The CDR3 spans 14 residues. Germline CDR1 and CDR2: LNHDA and SQIVND (reference sequence). Here the CDR3 DNA reads TGTGCCAGTAGTTCGAGGACAGGGGAGGGGGAGCAGTACTTC. This sequence encodes CASSSRTGEGEQYF.

This clone has at least ten counts. The same CDR3 arises from other DNA sequences in this sample as well. V is TRBV10-2 and J is TRBJ1-5, with no clear D. The V gene lost 3 bases and the J gene lost 0 bases, with 3 bases spanning the gap. Per the germline V gene, CDR1 is WSHSY and CDR2 is SAAADI. This CDR3 has 13 residues. This CDR3 reads CASSEGSNQPQHF. The DNA of the CDR3 is TGCGCCAGCAGTGAAGGTAGCAATCAGCCCCAGCATTTT.

The rearrangement links TRBV5-1 to TRBJ2-3; 7 bases map to TRBD2. CDR1 is SGHRS, CDR2 YFSETQ, per germline. With V trimmed by 1 base and J by 0 bases, 8 bases remained unmatched. This CDR3 comprises 17 residues. CDR3: CASSLRPSGASTDTQYF. CDR3 bases: TGCGCCAGCAGCTTGAGGCCTAGCGGAGCTAGCACAGATACGCAGTATTTT.

The chain is built from TRBV2 and TRBJ2-7, with 12 nucleotides matching TRBD2. This CDR3 has 15 residues. Germline CDR1 reads SNHLY; CDR2 reads FYNNEI. V lost 5 bases to trimming and J lost 6 bases; unmatched junction nucleotides: 8. The CDR3 reads CASSLFASGGGEQYF. CDR3 in DNA: TGTGCCAGCAGTCTATTCGCTAGCGGGGGGGGCGAGCAGTACTTC.

The chain has TRBV5-1 and TRBJ2-1, with 9 nucleotides matching TRBD1. The CDR3 runs 15 residues. Per the germline V gene, CDR1 is SGHRS and CDR2 is YFSETQ. The J segment lost 4 bases and the V segment lost 3 bases, leaving 5 bases of the junction unmatched. CDR3 sequence (DNA): TGCGCCAGCAGCTGGGGGACAGGGCGGTACAATGAGCAGTTCTTC. It translates to CASSWGTGRYNEQFF.

The V gene is TRBV7-2, the J gene TRBJ2-7; D is possibly TRBD2 (7 bases). CDR3 length equals 17 residues. Trimming left V 5 bases short and J 0 bases short, with 20 bases between. CDR1 and CDR2 from the germline V gene are SGHTA and FQGNSA. CDR3 in amino acids: CASSTRWGGERSYEQYF. The CDR3 nucleotides are TGTGCCAGCAGCACCCGATGGGGGGGCGAGCGCTCCTACGAGCAGTACTTC. The whole variable domain, filled in from reference TRBV7-2 and TRBJ2-7, reads GAGVSQSPSNKVTEKGKDVELRCDPISGHTALYWYRQSLGQGLEFLIYFQGNSAPDKSGLPSDRFSAERTGGSVSTLTIQRTQQEDSAVYLCASSTRWGGERSYEQYFGPGTRLTVT.

CDR3: CAWSVLRGYGYTF. The CDR3 nucleotides are TGTGCCTGGAGTGTACTTCGGGGATATGGCTACACCTTC. The rearrangement uses TRBV30 and TRBJ1-2; D gene uncertain. The V end was cut by 0 bases, the J end by 5 bases, with 10 bases between. Germline V gene lookup returns CDR1 GTSNPN and CDR2 SVGIG (reference sequence). CDR3 length equals 13 residues. The full variable domain, in which reference TRBV30 and TRBJ1-2 provide the parts outside the CDR3, is SQTIHQWPATLVQPVGSPLSLECTVEGTSNPNLYWYRQAAGRGLQLLFYSVGIGQISSEVPQNLSASRPQDRQFILSSKKLLLSDSGFYLCAWSVLRGYGYTFGSGTRLTVV.

This rearrangement joins TRBV5-1 to TRBJ2-6; no definite D call. This CDR3 has 17 amino acids. Germline lookup yields CDR1 SGHRS and CDR2 YFSETQ. The V gene lost 0 bases and the J gene lost 0 bases, with 10 bases spanning the gap. The CDR3 DNA is TGCGCCAGCAGCTTGGATCCCGTTAGCTCTGGGGCCAACGTCCTGACTTTC. Translating gives CASSLDPVSSGANVLTF.

This clone came up once. The J gene is TRBJ2-7, the V gene TRBV19; 9 bases fit TRBD1. The V gene end was trimmed by 6 bases and the J gene end by 4 bases; junction bases not matched to a gene: 10. The CDR3 is made up of 15 amino acids. CDR1 LNHDA and CDR2 SQIVND come from the germline V gene (reference sequence). The CDR3 sequence: CASRPGQGFFYEQYF. CDR3 in DNA: TGTGCCAGTAGACCGGGACAGGGCTTTTTTTACGAGCAGTACTTC.

V gene TRBV2 combines with J gene TRBJ2-2, with 13 positions matching TRBD2. The germline V gene has CDR1 SNHLY and CDR2 FYNNEI. Trimming at V came to 6 bases and at J to 5 bases, leaving 3 bases not matched to a gene. This CDR3 region has 15 residues. The CDR3 DNA sequence: TGTGCCAGCAGGGAGACTAGCGGGAGGACCGGGGAGCTGTTTTTT. Translated, it gives CASRETSGRTGELFF.